This T cell receptor beta chain emerged from a study of CD4 and CD8 cells across lung adenocarcinoma regions. Samples came from patients with localized non-small cell lung adenocarcinoma. Using its own MiXCR run on the PCR reads, TCRdb lists one record per CDR3 protein. This table has 5,000 to 7,000 distinct CDR3 sequences, roughly 48% appearing once. V gave up 4 bases and J gave up 4 bases; unmatched junction bases: 9. This CDR3 contains 16 residues. In germline, CDR1 is KGHDR, CDR2 SFDVKD. Within the sample, this clonotype is medium-sized. The V gene is TRBV24-1, the J gene TRBJ2-5; the match to TRBD1 covers 9 bases. The origin of this receptor is a female donor with lung adenocarcinoma. The CD4 and CD8 labels of this study may be unreliable. Sequenced input: CD4+ T cells from the center of a lung tumor. The CDR3 bases are TGTGCCACCAGTGACGCCGGGACAGGGAAAAGAGAGACCCAGTACTTC. This sequence encodes CATSDAGTGKRETQYF.